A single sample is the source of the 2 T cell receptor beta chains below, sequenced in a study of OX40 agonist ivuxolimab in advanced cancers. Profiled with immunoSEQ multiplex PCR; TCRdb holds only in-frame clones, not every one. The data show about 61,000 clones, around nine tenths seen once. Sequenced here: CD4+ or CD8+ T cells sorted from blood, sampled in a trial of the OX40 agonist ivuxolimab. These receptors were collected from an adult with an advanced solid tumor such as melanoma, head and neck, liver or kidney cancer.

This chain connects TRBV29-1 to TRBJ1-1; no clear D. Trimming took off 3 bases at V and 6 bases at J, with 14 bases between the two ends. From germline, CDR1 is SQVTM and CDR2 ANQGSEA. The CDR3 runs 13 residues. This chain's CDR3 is CSVESQALAEAFF. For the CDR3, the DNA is TGCAGCGTTGAGAGTCAGGCTCTCGCTGAAGCTTTCTTT.

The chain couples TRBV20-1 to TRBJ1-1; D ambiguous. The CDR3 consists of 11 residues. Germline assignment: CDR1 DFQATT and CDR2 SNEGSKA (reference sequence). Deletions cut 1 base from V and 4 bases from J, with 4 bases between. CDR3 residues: CSARVGTEAFF. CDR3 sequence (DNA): TGCAGTGCTAGAGTGGGCACTGAAGCTTTCTTT.